Listed below are T cell receptor beta chains from one sample, sequenced in a study of PD-1 blockade in classical Hodgkin lymphoma. This table comes from immunoSEQ multiplex PCR, and its TCRdb copy is limited to in-frame clones, with some not included. The sample has approximately 26,000 clones, around 86% seen once. The sample was peripheral blood mononuclear cells (PBMCs), taken before the second cycle of nivolumab. The receptors shown here come from a human donor with classical Hodgkin lymphoma. Each CDR3 is given with its conserved first and last residue. Fields, in order: V gene, J gene, clone size, D gene, CDR3 DNA, CDR3 protein. The D gene is left open where the match is weak. Only part of the rows carry a size: once, few, many, or a class if the clone is expanded.

>TRBV6-1|TRBJ2-5|.|.
TGTGCCAGCGCCGGGCCACGAGAGACCCAGTACTTC
CASAGPRETQYF
>TRBV2|TRBJ1-1|.|.
TGTGCCAGCCGCACACCTCAGGGGTATGCTGAAGCTTTCTTT
CASRTPQGYAEAFF
>TRBV7-7|TRBJ2-1|.|.
TGTGCCAGCAGCCGGACCCTCGAGTACAATGAGCAGTTCTTC
CASSRTLEYNEQFF
>TRBV18|TRBJ1-1|once|.
TGTGCCAGCTCACCACCGGGGCAATTGAACACTGAAGCTTTCTTT
CASSPPGQLNTEAFF
>TRBV4-1|TRBJ1-1|.|.
TGCGCCAGCAGCCAACCCAGGTGGGTCATGAACACTGAAGCTTTCTTT
CASSQPRWVMNTEAFF
>TRBV27|TRBJ2-3|.|TRBD2
TGTGCCAGCAGTTTTCAATATTCGGCTAGCGGGGGGATCACAGATACGCAGTATTTT
CASSFQYSASGGITDTQYF
>TRBV6-1|TRBJ1-1|.|.
TGTGCCAGCAGTGAATATGGGGGCAAGAGGACTGAAGCTTTCTTT
CASSEYGGKRTEAFF
>TRBV30|TRBJ2-2|.|.
TGTGCCTGGAGGATTAACAGGGGACTGAGGGCCGGGGAGCTGTTTTTT
CAWRINRGLRAGELFF
>TRBV5-1|TRBJ2-5|.|TRBD2
TGCGCCAGCACAGCTCCTGGACTAGTGGCGGAGACCCAGTACTTC
CASTAPGLVAETQYF
>TRBV19|TRBJ2-2|.|.
TGTGCCAGTACCAGGACAGCGATGGGGTGGGGCGGGGAGCTGTTTTTT
CASTRTAMGWGGELFF
>TRBV4-1|TRBJ2-7|.|.
TGCGCCAGCAGCCAAGAGAACCAGGCCGGCTACGAGCAGTACTTC
CASSQENQAGYEQYF
>TRBV7-9|TRBJ1-5|.|TRBD1
TGTGCCAGCAGCTTCTGGTCCGGGACAGGCAATCAGCCCCAGCATTTT
CASSFWSGTGNQPQHF
>TRBV4-2|TRBJ2-5|.|.
TGTGCCAGCAGCCAAGCTGATGGGGGATTTGGGGAGACCCAGTACTTC
CASSQADGGFGETQYF
>TRBV28|TRBJ1-1|.|TRBD1
TGTGCCAGCCTTCGACAGGGTTTGATAGCTTTCTTT
CASLRQGLIAFF
>TRBV7-2|TRBJ1-1|once|.
TGTGCCAGCAGCTCAGACAGCGATGTGAACACTGAAGCTTTCTTT
CASSSDSDVNTEAFF
>TRBV15|TRBJ2-1|hyperexpanded|TRBD2
TGTGCCACCAGCAGAATCGCGGGAGAAGAGCAGTTCTTC
CATSRIAGEEQFF
>TRBV28|TRBJ2-3|.|.
TGTGCCAGCAGTTTTGAGAGCAGCACTGGTCAGTACAGCACAGATACGCAGTATTTT
CASSFESSTGQYSTDTQYF
>TRBV7-8|TRBJ2-2|.|.
TGTGCCAGCAGCGAAGACAGGCGGCACACCGGGGAGCTGTTTTTT
CASSEDRRHTGELFF
>TRBV6-1|TRBJ2-3|.|.
TGTGCCAGCAGTGTCTCGGGGGCCCACCGCACAGATACGCAGTATTTT
CASSVSGAHRTDTQYF
>TRBV2|TRBJ1-1|few|.
TGTGCCAGCAGGCCAGCAGGTGGTGCTGAAGCTTTCTTT
CASRPAGGAEAFF
>TRBV4-2|TRBJ1-3|once|TRBD1
TGTGCCAGCAGCCAAGACAATCCAGGACAGGGGGCGGGAAACACCATATATTTT
CASSQDNPGQGAGNTIYF
>TRBV15|TRBJ2-2|.|.
TGTGCCACCAGCAGACCCACAGGGAATCGGCCCGGGGAGCTGTTTTTT
CATSRPTGNRPGELFF
>TRBV6-6|TRBJ2-2|.|.
TGTGCCAGCAAGATGGAATTCGCGAACACCGGGGAGCTGTTTTTT
CASKMEFANTGELFF
>TRBV11-2|TRBJ1-6|.|.
TGTGCCAGCAGCCCAACGGGGCATTATAATTCACCCCTCCACTTT
CASSPTGHYNSPLHF
>TRBV5-1|TRBJ2-3|.|TRBD2
TGCGCCAGCAGCCCCGGGGGGGGGCCAGATACGCAGTATTTT
CASSPGGGPDTQYF
>TRBV5-1|TRBJ1-2|.|.
TGCGCCAGCAGCACGACGACAGCGAACTATGGCTACACCTTC
CASSTTTANYGYTF
>TRBV30|TRBJ2-7|few|.
TGTGCCTGGAGTCCCACCGGGAAGCGGAACTACGAGCAGTACTTC
CAWSPTGKRNYEQYF
>TRBV27|TRBJ2-1|.|.
TGTGCCAGCAGTTTAGGGCCCCGCGGGGGCCTCTACAATGAGCAGTTCTTC
CASSLGPRGGLYNEQFF
>TRBV28|TRBJ2-5|.|.
TGTGCCAGCAGTTCCCTACCTTCGGGCAGACCGGACTTC
CASSSLPSGRPDF
>TRBV6-6|TRBJ1-2|.|.
TGTGCCAGCAGAAAGGGGGGCGCAGGCTATGGCTACACCTTC
CASRKGGAGYGYTF
>TRBV30|TRBJ1-5|.|.
TGTGCCTGGAGTGTAGGAGGGGGGGACGGTCAGCCCCAGCATTTT
CAWSVGGGDGQPQHF
>TRBV5-1|TRBJ2-3|.|TRBD2
TGCGCCAGCAGCTTGGATGGGAGTAGCGGGGGGGCACATACGCAGTATTTT
CASSLDGSSGGAHTQYF
>TRBV9|TRBJ2-7|.|.
TGTGCCAGCAGCGTACCACTCGACGAGCAGTACTTC
CASSVPLDEQYF